This T cell receptor (beta chain) was sequenced in a study of glioma-infiltrating T cells. Amplification of TCR alpha and beta CDR3 regions from RNA used iRepertoire nested multiplex PCR. One-step reverse transcription and amplification started from approximately 100-400 ng of tissue mRNA or PBMC total RNA. TCRdb analysed the multiplex PCR reads with MiXCR anew, one entry per CDR3 protein. The repertoire consists of 150,000 or so distinct CDR3 sequences, with roughly two fifths occurring once and the leading ten covering 20% to 25%. As for this clonotype: Its antigen is not identified.

V dropped 3 bases and J dropped 3; count of bases not matched to a gene: 4. Germline-derived CDR1 and CDR2 are MGHRA and YSYEKL. The CDR3 length is 14 residues. Study-wide findings and caveats: Very few CDR3 sequences were shared between tissue and blood. Non-neoplastic patients had below-expected tissue-blood divergence, while all gliomas exceeded expectation.

This receptor was taken from a human donor with low-grade glioma or glioblastoma, undergoing nonglioma brain surgery, or in good health (not recorded which). J is TRBJ2-5 and V is TRBV4-1, with 7 bases that match TRBD1. The sample consisted of glioma tissue, nonneoplastic brain tissue, or PBMCs (not recorded which). The CDR3 DNA reads TGCGCCAGCAGCCAGGTAGACAGGGAAGAGACCCAGTACTTC. It codes for CASSQVDREETQYF.